This TCR beta chain was sequenced for a study of early T cells in non-severe SARS-CoV-2 infection. Background on the study: Unsorted whole blood bulk RNA was sequenced, with unpaired chains.

Researchers attached unique molecular identifiers to individual cDNA molecules. MiXCR was run by TCRdb on the 5' RACE reads, yielding one entry per CDR3 protein. Among 65,000 to 80,000 distinct CDR3 sequences, about 10% were seen once, and the ten largest hold about 4.5%. This clonotype came up many times. Its antigen is still unknown. CDR3 length: 14 residues. The V end was cut by 1 base, the J end by 1 base, with 4 bases between. Study-wide results and limits: Database matching using VDJdb favored anti-spike CD8 responses, with private and CD4 specificities left missing.

The clonotype originates from an adult who was a healthcare worker with PCR-confirmed SARS-CoV-2 infection or an uninfected control (not recorded which). Specimen: whole blood. This chain links TRBV12-3 or TRBV12-4 with TRBJ2-2; D uncertain. In nucleotides, the CDR3 is TGTGCCAGCAGTTTAGGACAGAACACCGGGGAGCTGTTTTTT. It is translated as CASSLGQNTGELFF.